This T cell receptor beta chain was captured by sequencing in a study of T cell responses to AZD1222 COVID-19 vaccine. Study findings and constraints: In a largely white British group with more females than males, clonal diversity was possibly underestimated. Sampling captured repertoires only after the peak T cell response.

Some clones are missing from TCRdb's copy, which holds only in-frame ones; the method was immunoSEQ multiplex PCR. Of roughly 120,000 clones listed, roughly nine tenths were seen once; the top ten hold about 5.2%. As concerns this clone: The antigen is not known.

V was cut by 5 bases and J by 1 base, with 14 bases left in between. This CDR3 is built from 15 residues. Looked up from germline, CDR1 is SGHAT and CDR2 is FQNNGV. The sample consisted of peripheral blood, taken on day 0 of AZD1222 vaccination. V gene TRBV11-2 combines with J gene TRBJ1-1; no firm D call. The clonotype originates from an adult in good health. Written as DNA, the CDR3 is TGTGCCAGCAGCCCCCGTTTACAACGGAACACTGAAGCTTTCTTT. Its protein product is CASSPRLQRNTEAFF.